This T cell receptor beta chain was sequenced in a study of PD-1 blockade in classical Hodgkin lymphoma. V was trimmed by 5 bases and J by 0 bases, leaving 11 bases between them. CDR3 length: 14 amino acids. The germline gives CDR1 MNHEY, CDR2 SVGAGI. As to this clone: The antigen is undetermined.

Clones were read by immunoSEQ multiplex PCR, and TCRdb kept only the in-frame ones, dropping some. The sample consists of some 39,000 clones, approximately 78% of them appearing once. Study results and caveats: What drove the repertoire differences, possibly disease activity or prior therapy, has not been defined. In CD4+ cells, TCR diversity went up significantly by C4D1, but in CD8+ cells it did not. Patients who began taking nivolumab under 1 year after ASCT were left out. Complete responders matched newly diagnosed patients in baseline diversity.

Indicated time point: cycle 4 day 1 (C4D1), after 5 to 7 weeks of nivolumab. All the patients suffered relapse after autologous stem cell transplantation, and brentuximab vedotin exposure differed. The chain is built from TRBV6-5 and TRBJ2-7; D might be TRBD1 (5 bases). This sequence originates from a human donor with classical Hodgkin lymphoma. The starting material was peripheral blood mononuclear cells (PBMCs), obtained before the fourth cycle of nivolumab. CDR3 DNA: TGTGCCAGCAGTCTCGACAGATCCTCCTACGAGCAGTACTTC. It translates to CASSLDRSSYEQYF.